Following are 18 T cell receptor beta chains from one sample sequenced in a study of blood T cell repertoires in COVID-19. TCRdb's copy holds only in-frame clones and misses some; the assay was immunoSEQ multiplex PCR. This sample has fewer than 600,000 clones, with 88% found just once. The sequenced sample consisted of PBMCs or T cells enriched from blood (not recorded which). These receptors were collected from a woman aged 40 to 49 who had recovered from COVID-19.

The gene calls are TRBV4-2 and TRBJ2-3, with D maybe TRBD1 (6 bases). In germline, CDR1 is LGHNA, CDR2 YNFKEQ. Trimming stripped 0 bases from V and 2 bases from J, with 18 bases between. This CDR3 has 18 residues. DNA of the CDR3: TGTGCCAGCAGCCAAGAAGGGGGTTCATACTATAACACAGATACGCAGTATTTT. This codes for CASSQEGGSYYNTDTQYF.

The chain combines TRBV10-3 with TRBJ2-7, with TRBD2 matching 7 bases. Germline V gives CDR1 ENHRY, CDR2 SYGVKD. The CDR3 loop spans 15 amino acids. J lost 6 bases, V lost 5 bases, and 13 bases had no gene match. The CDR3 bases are TGTGCCATCAGTTGGCGGACTACCGGGGGGTCCGAGCAGTACTTC. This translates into CAISWRTTGGSEQYF.

The CDR3 is CASTRQGAYPLYGYTF. The DNA of the CDR3 is TGTGCCAGCACCAGACAGGGGGCTTATCCCCTCTATGGCTACACCTTC. This rearrangement joins TRBV2 to TRBJ1-2; 10 bases agree with TRBD1. Trimming took 7 bases from V and 4 from J; bases not matched to a gene: 12. The CDR3 is 16 residues long. The germline V gene has CDR1 SNHLY and CDR2 FYNNEI.

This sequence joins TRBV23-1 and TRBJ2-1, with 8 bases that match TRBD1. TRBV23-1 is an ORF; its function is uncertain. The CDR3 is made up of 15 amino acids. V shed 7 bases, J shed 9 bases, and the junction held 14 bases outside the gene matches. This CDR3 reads CASTPWFRGRGEQFF. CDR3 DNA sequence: TGCGCCAGCACTCCTTGGTTCAGGGGGCGAGGTGAGCAGTTCTTC.

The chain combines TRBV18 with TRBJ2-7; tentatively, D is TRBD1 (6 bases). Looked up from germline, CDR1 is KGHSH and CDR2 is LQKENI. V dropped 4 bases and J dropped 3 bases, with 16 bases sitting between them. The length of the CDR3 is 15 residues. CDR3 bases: TGTGCCAGCTCACTATCTGCGGACAGAGTCTACGAGCAGTACTTC. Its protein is CASSLSADRVYEQYF.

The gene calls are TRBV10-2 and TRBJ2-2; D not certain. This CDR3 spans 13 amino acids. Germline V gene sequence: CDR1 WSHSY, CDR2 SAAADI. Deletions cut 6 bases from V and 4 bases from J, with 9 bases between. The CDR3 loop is CASRSSGTGELFF. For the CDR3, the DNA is TGCGCCAGCAGATCCTCGGGCACCGGGGAGCTGTTTTTT.

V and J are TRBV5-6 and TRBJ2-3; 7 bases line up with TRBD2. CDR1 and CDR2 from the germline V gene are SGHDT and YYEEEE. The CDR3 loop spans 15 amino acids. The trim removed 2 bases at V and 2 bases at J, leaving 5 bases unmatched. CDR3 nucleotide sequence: TGTGCCAGCAGCTTCCTGGCGGGAGCCACAGATACGCAGTATTTT. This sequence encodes CASSFLAGATDTQYF.

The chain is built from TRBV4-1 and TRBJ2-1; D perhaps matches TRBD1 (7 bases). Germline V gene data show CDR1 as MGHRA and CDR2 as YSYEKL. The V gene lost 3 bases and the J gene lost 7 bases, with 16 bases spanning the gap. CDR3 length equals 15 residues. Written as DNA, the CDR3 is TGCGCCAGCAGCCACGGGACAGTGGCGGGGAATGAGCAGTTCTTC. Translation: CASSHGTVAGNEQFF.

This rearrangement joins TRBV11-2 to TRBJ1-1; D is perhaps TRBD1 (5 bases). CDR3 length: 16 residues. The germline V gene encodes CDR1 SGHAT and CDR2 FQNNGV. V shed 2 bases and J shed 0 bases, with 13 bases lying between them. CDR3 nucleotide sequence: TGTGCCAGCAGCTTATTTATGGGGCAAATGAACACTGAAGCTTTCTTT. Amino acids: CASSLFMGQMNTEAFF.

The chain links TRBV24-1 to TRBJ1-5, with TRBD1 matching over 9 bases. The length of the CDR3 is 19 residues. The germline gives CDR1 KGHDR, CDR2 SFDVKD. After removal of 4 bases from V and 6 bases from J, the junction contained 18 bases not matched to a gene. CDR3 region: CATSDPSRRGTGIGQPQHF. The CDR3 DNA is TGTGCCACCAGTGACCCCTCTCGACGCGGGACAGGGATCGGTCAGCCCCAGCATTTT.

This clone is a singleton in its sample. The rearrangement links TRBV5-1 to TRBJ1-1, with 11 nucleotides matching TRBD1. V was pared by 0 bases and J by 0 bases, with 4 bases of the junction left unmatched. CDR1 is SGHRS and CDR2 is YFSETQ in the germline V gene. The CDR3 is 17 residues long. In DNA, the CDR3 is TGCGCCAGCAGCTTGGCCGGGACAGGGGGTATGAACACTGAAGCTTTCTTT. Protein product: CASSLAGTGGMNTEAFF.

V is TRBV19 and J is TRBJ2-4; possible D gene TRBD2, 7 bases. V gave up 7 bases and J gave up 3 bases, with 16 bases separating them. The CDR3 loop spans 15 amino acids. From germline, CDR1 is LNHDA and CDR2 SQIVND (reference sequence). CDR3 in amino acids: CASTRGGGGKNIQYF. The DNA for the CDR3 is TGTGCCAGTACCCGAGGGGGGGGAGGCAAAAACATTCAGTACTTC.

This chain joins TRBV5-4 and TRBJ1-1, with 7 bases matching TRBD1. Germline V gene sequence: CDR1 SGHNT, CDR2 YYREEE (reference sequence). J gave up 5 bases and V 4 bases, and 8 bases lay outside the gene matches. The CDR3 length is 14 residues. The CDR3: CASSDTHRGTEAFF. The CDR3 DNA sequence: TGTGCCAGCAGCGACACTCACAGGGGAACTGAAGCTTTCTTT.

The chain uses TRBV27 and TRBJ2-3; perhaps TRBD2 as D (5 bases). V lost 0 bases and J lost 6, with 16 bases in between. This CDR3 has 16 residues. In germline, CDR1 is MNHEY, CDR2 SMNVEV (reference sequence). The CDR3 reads CASSLSPGSASDTQYF. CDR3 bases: TGTGCCAGCAGTTTATCCCCGGGGTCAGCATCCGATACGCAGTATTTT.

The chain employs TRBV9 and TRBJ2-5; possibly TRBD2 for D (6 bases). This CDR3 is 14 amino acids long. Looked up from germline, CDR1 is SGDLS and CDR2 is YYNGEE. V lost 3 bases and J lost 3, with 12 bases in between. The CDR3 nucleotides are TGTGCCAGCAGCGCGGGACTTTTCAAAGAGACCCAGTACTTC. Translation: CASSAGLFKETQYF.

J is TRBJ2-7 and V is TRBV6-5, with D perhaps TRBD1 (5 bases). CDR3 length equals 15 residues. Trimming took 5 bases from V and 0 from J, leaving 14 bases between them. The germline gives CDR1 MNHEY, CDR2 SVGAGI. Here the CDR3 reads CASSRPQDSSYEQYF. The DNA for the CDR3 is TGTGCCAGCAGTCGGCCCCAAGACAGCTCCTACGAGCAGTACTTC.

CDR3 DNA sequence: TGTGCCAGTAGTATAGCTGGGCCGGGACTAGCGGGAGGGCCGGAGCAGTTCTTC. Protein sequence: CASSIAGPGLAGGPEQFF. This chain joins TRBV19 and TRBJ2-1; 16 nucleotides align to TRBD2. This CDR3 contains 18 residues. Losses at the gene ends were 1 base for V and 10 bases for J; bases not matched to a gene: 10. Per the germline V gene, CDR1 is LNHDA and CDR2 is SQIVND (reference sequence). Filled out from reference TRBV19 and TRBJ2-1, the complete variable domain reads DGGITQSPKYLFRKEGQNVTLSCEQNLNHDAMYWYRQDPGQGLRLIYYSQIVNDFQKGDIAEGYSVSREKKESFPLTVTSAQKNPTAFYLCASSIAGPGLAGGPEQFFGPGTRLTVL.

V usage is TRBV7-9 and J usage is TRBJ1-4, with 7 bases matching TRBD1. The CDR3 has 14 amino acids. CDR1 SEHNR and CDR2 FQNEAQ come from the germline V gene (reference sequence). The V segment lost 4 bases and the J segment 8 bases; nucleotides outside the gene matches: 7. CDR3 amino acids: CASSSRGSGEKLFF. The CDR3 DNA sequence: TGTGCCAGCAGCTCCAGGGGGAGCGGAGAAAAACTGTTTTTT.